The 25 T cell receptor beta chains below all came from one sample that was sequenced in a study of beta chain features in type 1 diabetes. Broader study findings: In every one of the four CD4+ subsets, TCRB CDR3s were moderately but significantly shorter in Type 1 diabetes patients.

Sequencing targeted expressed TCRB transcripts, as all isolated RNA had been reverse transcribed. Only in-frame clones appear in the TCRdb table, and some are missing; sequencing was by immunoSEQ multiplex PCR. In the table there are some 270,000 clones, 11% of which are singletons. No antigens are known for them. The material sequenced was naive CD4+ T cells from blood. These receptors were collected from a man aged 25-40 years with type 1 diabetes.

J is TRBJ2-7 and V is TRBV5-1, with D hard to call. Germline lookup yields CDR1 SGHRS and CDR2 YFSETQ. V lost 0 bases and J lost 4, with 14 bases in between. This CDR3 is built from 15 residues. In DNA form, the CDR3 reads TGCGCCAGCAGCTTGGCCCTGTCGAGAGGATACGAGCAGTACTTC. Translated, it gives CASSLALSRGYEQYF.

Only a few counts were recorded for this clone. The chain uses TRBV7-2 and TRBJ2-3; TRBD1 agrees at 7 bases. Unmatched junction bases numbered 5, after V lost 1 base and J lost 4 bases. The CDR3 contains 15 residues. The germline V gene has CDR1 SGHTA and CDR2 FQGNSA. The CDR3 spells CASSLVEGTADTQYF. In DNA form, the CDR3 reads TGTGCCAGCAGCTTAGTGGAAGGGACAGCAGATACGCAGTATTTT. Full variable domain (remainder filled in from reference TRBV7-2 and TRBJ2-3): GAGVSQSPSNKVTEKGKDVELRCDPISGHTALYWYRQSLGQGLEFLIYFQGNSAPDKSGLPSDRFSAERTGGSVSTLTIQRTQQEDSAVYLCASSLVEGTADTQYFGPGTRLTVL.

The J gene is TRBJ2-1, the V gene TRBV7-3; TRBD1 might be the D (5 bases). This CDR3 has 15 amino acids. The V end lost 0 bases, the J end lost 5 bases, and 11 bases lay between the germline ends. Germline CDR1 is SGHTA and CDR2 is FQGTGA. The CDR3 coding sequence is TGTGCCAGCAGCTTAACTGGGCAGGGCCACAATGAGCAGTTCTTC. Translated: CASSLTGQGHNEQFF.

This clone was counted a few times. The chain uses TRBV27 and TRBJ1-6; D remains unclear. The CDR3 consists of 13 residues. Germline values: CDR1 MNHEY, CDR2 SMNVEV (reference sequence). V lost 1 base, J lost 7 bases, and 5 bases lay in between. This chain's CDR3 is CASSLLSNSPLHF. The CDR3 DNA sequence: TGTGCCAGCAGTTTATTGAGCAATTCACCCCTCCACTTT.

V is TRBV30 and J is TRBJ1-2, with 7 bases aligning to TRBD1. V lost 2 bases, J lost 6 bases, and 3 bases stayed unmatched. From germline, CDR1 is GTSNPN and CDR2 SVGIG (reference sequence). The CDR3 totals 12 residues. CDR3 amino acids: CAWSRQGNGYTF. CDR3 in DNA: TGTGCCTGGAGTCGACAGGGCAATGGCTACACCTTC.

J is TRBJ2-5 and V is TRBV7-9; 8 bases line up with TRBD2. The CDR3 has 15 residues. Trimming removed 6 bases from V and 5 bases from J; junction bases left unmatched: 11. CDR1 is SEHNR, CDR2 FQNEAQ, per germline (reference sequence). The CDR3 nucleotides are TGTGCCAGCAGTCTGAAACTAGCGGAACGTGAGACCCAGTACTTC. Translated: CASSLKLAERETQYF.

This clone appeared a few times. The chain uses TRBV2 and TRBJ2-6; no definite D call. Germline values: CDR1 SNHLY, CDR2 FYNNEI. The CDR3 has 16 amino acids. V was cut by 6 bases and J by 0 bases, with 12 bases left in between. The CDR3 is CASRGPDGSGANVLTF. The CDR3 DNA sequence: TGTGCCAGCAGGGGCCCAGACGGCTCTGGGGCCAACGTCCTGACTTTC.

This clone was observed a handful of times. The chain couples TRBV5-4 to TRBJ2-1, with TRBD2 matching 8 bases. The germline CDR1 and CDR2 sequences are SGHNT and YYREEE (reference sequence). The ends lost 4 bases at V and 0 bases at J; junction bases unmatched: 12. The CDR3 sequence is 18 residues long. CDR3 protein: CASSRFTSGLSSYNEQFF. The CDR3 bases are TGTGCCAGCAGCCGTTTTACTAGCGGATTAAGCTCCTACAATGAGCAGTTCTTC.

CDR3 amino acids: CSVLQGFNSPLHF. The CDR3 bases are TGCAGCGTACTCCAGGGATTTAATTCACCCCTCCACTTT. This chain connects TRBV29-1 to TRBJ1-6; tentative D call: TRBD1 (5 bases). The V end was cut by 6 bases, the J end by 6 bases, with 12 bases between. Germline CDR1 SQVTM, CDR2 ANQGSEA. CDR3 length: 13 residues.

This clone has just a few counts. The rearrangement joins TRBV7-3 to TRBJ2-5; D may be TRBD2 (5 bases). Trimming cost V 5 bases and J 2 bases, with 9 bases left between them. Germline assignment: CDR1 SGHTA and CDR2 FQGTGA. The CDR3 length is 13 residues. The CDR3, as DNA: TGTGCCAGCAGCCCGGGGTCGCAAGAGACCCAGTACTTC. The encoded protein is CASSPGSQETQYF.

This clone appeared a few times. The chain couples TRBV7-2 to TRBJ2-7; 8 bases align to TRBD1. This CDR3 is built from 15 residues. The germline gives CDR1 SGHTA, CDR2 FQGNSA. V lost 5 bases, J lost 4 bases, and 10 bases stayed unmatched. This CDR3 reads CASSQGAGELYEQYF. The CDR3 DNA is TGTGCCAGCAGCCAGGGGGCAGGGGAGCTGTACGAGCAGTACTTC.

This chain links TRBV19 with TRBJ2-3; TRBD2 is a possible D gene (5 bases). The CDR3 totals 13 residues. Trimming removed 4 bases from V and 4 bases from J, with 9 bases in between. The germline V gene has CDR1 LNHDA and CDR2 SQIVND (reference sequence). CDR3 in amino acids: CASSRTHSDTQYF. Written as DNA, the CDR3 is TGTGCCAGTAGTAGGACTCACTCAGATACGCAGTATTTT.

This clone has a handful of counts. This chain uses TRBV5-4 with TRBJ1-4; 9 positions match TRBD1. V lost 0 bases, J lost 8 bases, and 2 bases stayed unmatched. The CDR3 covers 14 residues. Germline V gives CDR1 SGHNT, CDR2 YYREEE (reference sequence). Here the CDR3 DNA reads TGTGCCAGCAGCTTGGACAGGGGGCGAGAAAAACTGTTTTTT. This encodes CASSLDRGREKLFF.

The CDR3 DNA reads as TGTGCCAGCACTATCACAGAGAATTCACCCCTCCACTTT. Encoded protein: CASTITENSPLHF. The chain links TRBV6-6 to TRBJ1-6; D is ambiguous. The CDR3 consists of 13 residues. Germline V lookup: CDR1 MNHNY, CDR2 SVGAGI (reference sequence). V was cut by 7 bases and J by 7 bases, with 11 bases left in between.

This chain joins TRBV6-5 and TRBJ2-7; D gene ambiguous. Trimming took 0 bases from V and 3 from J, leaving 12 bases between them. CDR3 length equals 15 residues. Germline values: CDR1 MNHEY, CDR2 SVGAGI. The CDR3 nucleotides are TGTGCCAGCAGTTACTCGAGTAACCGATACTACGAGCAGTACTTC. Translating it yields CASSYSSNRYYEQYF.

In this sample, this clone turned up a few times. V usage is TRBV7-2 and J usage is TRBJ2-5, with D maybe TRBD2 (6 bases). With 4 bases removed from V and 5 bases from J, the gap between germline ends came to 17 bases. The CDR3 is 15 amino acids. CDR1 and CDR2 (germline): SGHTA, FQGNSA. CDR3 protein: CASSSSSGRWETQYF. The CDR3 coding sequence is TGTGCCAGCAGCTCCTCGTCAGGGAGGTGGGAGACCCAGTACTTC.

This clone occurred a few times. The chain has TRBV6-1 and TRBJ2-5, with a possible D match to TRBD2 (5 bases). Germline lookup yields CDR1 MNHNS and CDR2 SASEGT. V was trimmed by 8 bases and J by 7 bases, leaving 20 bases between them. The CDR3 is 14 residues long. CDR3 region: CASGGWTGGRTQYF. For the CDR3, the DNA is TGTGCCAGCGGTGGGTGGACTGGAGGCCGGACCCAGTACTTC.

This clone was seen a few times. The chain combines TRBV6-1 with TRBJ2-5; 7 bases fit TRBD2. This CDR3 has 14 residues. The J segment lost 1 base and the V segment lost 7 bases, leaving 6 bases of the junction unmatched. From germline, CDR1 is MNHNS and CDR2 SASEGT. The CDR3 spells CASIRAGLQETQYF. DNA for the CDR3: TGTGCCAGCATCCGAGCGGGGCTCCAAGAGACCCAGTACTTC.

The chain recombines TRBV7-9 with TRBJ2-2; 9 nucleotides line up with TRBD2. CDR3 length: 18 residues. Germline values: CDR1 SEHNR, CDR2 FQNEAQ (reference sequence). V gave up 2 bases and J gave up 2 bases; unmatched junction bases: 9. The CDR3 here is CASSLPRGSGGNTGELFF. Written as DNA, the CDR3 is TGTGCCAGCAGCTTACCCCGGGGTAGCGGGGGAAACACCGGGGAGCTGTTTTTT.

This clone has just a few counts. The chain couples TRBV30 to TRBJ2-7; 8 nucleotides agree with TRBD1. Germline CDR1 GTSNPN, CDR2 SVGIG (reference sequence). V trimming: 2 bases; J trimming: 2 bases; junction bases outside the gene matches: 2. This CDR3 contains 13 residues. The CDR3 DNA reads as TGTGCCTGGAGTAGGGACAGGACCTACGAGCAGTACTTC. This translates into CAWSRDRTYEQYF.

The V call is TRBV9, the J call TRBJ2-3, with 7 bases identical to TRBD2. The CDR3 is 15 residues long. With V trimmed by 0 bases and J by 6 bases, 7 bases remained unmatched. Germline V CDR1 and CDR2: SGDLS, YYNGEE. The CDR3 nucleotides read TGTGCCAGCAGCGTAGGAACATCCGGGAGGGATACGCAGTATTTT. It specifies CASSVGTSGRDTQYF.

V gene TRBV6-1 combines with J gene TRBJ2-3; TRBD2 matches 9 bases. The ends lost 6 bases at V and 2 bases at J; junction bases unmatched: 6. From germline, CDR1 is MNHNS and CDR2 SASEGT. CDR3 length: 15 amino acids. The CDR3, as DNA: TGTGCCAGCAGGGGTAGCGGGGGATTCACAGATACGCAGTATTTT. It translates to CASRGSGGFTDTQYF.

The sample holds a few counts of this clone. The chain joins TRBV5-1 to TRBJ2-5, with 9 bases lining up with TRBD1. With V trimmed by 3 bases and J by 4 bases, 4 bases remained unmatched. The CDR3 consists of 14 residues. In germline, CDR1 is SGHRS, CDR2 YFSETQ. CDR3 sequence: CASSSGQGGETQYF. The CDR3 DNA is TGCGCCAGCAGCTCGGGACAGGGTGGAGAGACCCAGTACTTC. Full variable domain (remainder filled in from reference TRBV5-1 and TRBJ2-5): KAGVTQTPRYLIKTRGQQVTLSCSPISGHRSVSWYQQTPGQGLQFLFEYFSETQRNKGNFPGRFSGRQFSNSRSEMNVSTLELGDSALYLCASSSGQGGETQYFGPGTRLLVL.

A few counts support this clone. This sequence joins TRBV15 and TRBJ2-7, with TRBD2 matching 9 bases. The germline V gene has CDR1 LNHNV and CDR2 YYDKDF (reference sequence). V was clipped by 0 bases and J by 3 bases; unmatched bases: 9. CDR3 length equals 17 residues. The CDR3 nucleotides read TGTGCCACCAGCAGAGATGAAAGCGGGGGGCCATTCTACGAGCAGTACTTC. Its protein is CATSRDESGGPFYEQYF.

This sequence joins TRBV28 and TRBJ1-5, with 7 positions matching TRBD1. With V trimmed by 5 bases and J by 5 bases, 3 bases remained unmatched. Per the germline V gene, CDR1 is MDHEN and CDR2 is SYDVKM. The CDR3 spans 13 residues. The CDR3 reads CASSRDSYQPQHF. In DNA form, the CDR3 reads TGTGCCAGCAGTCGGGACAGTTATCAGCCCCAGCATTTT.